This T cell receptor (beta chain) was captured in a study of OX40 agonist ivuxolimab in advanced cancers. Study-level results: There were also nonresponders showing low normalized T-cell clonal expansion. Circulating CD4+ and CD8+ T cells showed clonal expansion by week 6 at 0.1 to 3.0 mg/kg.

Looked up from germline, CDR1 is SGHRS and CDR2 is YFSETQ. The V end lost 7 bases, the J end lost 0 bases, and 8 bases lay between the germline ends. The CDR3 is 13 amino acids. With baseline, cycle 4 day 1, and cycle 7 day 1 as timepoints, blood was sampled. Here immunoSEQ multiplex PCR was the method, and the copy in TCRdb shows in-frame clones only, minus some. Among tens of thousands of clones, over 75% were seen once, and the ten largest hold around 19%. As concerns this clone: Its matching antigen is unknown.

The TCR was taken from an adult with an advanced solid tumor such as melanoma, head and neck, liver or kidney cancer. The chain carries TRBV5-1 and TRBJ1-3; D unresolved. This specimen was CD4+ or CD8+ T cells sorted from blood, taken in a trial of the OX40 agonist ivuxolimab. CDR3 nucleotide sequence: TGCGCCAGCCAGGACGGCTCTGGAAACACCATATATTTT. Translation gives CASQDGSGNTIYF.